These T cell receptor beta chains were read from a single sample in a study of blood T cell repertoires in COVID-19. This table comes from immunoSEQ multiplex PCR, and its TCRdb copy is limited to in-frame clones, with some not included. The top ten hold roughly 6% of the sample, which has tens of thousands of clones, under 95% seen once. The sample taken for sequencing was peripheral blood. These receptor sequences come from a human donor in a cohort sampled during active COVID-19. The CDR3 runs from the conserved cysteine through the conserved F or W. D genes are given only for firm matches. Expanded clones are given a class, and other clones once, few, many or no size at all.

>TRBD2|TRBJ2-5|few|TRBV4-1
CASRREGSQTQYF
TGCGCCAGCCGACGGGAGGGCTCCCAGACCCAGTACTTC
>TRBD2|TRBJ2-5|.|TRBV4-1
CASSLLAGATGTQYF
TGCGCCAGCAGCCTTTTAGCGGGGGCCACTGGGACCCAGTACTTC
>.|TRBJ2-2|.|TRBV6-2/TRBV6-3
CASSLLSDGELFF
TGTGCCAGCAGTCTACTCTCCGACGGGGAGCTGTTTTTT
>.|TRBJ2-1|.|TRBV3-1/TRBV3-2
CASSESVLREQFF
TGTGCCAGCAGCGAGTCGGTGCTTCGTGAGCAGTTCTTC
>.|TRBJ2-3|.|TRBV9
CASSVAVSATDTQYF
TGTGCCAGCAGCGTAGCCGTAAGTGCGACAGATACGCAGTATTTT
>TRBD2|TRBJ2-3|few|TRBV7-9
CASSPWEGHTDTQYF
TGTGCCAGCAGCCCTTGGGAGGGGCACACAGATACGCAGTATTTT
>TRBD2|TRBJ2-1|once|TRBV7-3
CASSPGTSDNEQFF
TGTGCCAGCAGCCCAGGGACTAGTGACAATGAGCAGTTCTTC
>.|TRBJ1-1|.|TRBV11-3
CASSFSGEGGTEAFF
TGTGCCAGCAGCTTCTCAGGCGAGGGGGGGACTGAAGCTTTCTTT
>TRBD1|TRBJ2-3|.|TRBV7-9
CASSSTQGETLTDTQYF
TGTGCCAGCAGCTCTACCCAGGGGGAAACTCTCACAGATACGCAGTATTTT
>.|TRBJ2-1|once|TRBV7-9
CASSSSTASGFRGVTEQFF
TGTGCCAGCAGCTCCTCGACGGCTTCAGGCTTCAGGGGGGTGACAGAGCAGTTCTTC
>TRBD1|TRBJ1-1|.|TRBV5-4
CASSTGQGTNTEAFF
TGTGCCAGCAGCACGGGACAGGGAACGAACACTGAAGCTTTCTTT
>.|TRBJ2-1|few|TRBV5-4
CASSRTAYNEQFF
TGTGCCAGCAGCCGGACAGCCTACAATGAGCAGTTCTTC
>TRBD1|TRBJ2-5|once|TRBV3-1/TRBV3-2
CASSPNLGTGQETQYF
TGTGCCAGCAGCCCAAACTTGGGGACAGGGCAAGAGACCCAGTACTTC
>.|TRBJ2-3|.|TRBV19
CASRPTGSSNTDTQYF
TGTGCCAGTCGACCGACAGGATCGTCAAACACAGATACGCAGTATTTT
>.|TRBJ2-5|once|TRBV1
CTSYQTGSRGTVGETQYF
TGCACCAGCTACCAGACAGGTTCGAGGGGAACGGTTGGAGAGACCCAGTACTTC
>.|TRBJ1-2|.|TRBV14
CASSQDPTGRHYGYTF
TGTGCCAGCAGCCAAGACCCAACAGGGCGCCACTATGGCTACACCTTC
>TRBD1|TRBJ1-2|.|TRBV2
CASGDRVDYGYTF
TGTGCCAGCGGGGACAGGGTGGACTATGGCTACACCTTC
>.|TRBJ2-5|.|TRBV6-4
CASSDSSRKHQETQYF
TGTGCCAGCAGTGACTCGTCTAGGAAGCACCAAGAGACCCAGTACTTC
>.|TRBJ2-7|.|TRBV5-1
CASSLMRQSPNEQYF
TGCGCCAGCAGCTTGATGCGACAGTCTCCTAACGAGCAGTACTTC
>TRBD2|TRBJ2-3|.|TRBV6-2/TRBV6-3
CASSSTYPSGRADTQYF
TGTGCCAGCAGCTCTACTTACCCTAGCGGACGGGCAGATACGCAGTATTTT
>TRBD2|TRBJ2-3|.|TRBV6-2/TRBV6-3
CASSWTSGGPRTDTQYF
TGTGCCAGCAGTTGGACTAGCGGGGGACCCCGCACAGATACGCAGTATTTT
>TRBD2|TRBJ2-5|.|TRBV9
CASSHSNLAGGQETQYF
TGTGCCAGCAGCCACTCAAACCTAGCGGGGGGGCAAGAGACCCAGTACTTC
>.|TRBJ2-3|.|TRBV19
CASTLRTAGSDTQYF
TGTGCCAGTACCCTAAGGACTGCAGGATCCGATACGCAGTATTTT
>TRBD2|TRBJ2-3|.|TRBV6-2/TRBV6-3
CASSYAGLAGLVDTQYF
TGTGCCAGCAGTTACGCGGGACTAGCGGGTCTGGTAGATACGCAGTATTTT
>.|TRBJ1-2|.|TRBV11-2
CASSLVGGNLDGYTF
TGTGCCAGCAGCTTAGTAGGCGGAAATCTGGATGGCTACACCTTC
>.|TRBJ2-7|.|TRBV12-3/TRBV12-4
CASSPGGGHEQYF
TGTGCCAGCAGCCCCGGTGGAGGACACGAGCAGTACTTC
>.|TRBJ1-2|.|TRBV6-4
CASRASGQNNYGYTF
TGTGCCAGCAGGGCGTCGGGACAAAATAACTATGGCTACACCTTC
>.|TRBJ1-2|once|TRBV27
CASSPRGAANYGYTF
TGTGCCAGCAGTCCGCGGGGGGCCGCTAACTATGGCTACACCTTC
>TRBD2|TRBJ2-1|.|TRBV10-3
CAISGVSIGTSYNEQFF
TGTGCCATCAGTGGTGTGTCAATAGGGACTAGCTACAATGAGCAGTTCTTC
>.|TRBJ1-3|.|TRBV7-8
CASSLGGQTGNTIYF
TGTGCCAGCAGCTTAGGAGGACAGACTGGAAACACCATATATTTT
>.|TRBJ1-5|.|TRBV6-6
CASSPGGPYSNQPQHF
TGTGCCAGCAGTCCCGGGGGTCCATATAGCAATCAGCCCCAGCATTTT
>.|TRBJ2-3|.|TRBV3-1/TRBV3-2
CASSRGGTWADTQYF
TGTGCCAGCAGCCGCGGCGGGACCTGGGCAGATACGCAGTATTTT
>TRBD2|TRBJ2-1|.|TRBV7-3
CASSRGLAGVWDEQFF
TGTGCCAGCAGCCGCGGACTAGCGGGGGTTTGGGATGAGCAGTTCTTC
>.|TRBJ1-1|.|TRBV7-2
CASSLRAGGMNTEAFF
TGTGCCAGCAGCCTCCGAGCCGGGGGTATGAACACTGAAGCTTTCTTT
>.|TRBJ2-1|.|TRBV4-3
CASSPGVSYNEQFF
TGCGCCAGCAGCCCAGGGGTCTCCTACAATGAGCAGTTCTTC
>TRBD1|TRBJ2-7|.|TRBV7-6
CASSLGDSGYEQYF
TGTGCCAGCAGCTTAGGGGACAGTGGCTACGAGCAGTACTTC
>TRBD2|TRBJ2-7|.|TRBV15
CATSRDRSGGAYEQYF
TGTGCCACCAGCAGAGATCGAAGCGGGGGAGCCTACGAGCAGTACTTC
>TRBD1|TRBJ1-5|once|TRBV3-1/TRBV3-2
CASSPWDRGIHQPQHF
TGTGCCAGCAGCCCTTGGGACAGGGGGATACATCAGCCCCAGCATTTT
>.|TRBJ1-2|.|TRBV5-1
CASSLVSGTYGYTF
TGCGCCAGCAGCTTGGTTTCGGGAACCTACGGCTACACCTTC
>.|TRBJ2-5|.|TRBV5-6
CASSPYERLETQYF
TGTGCCAGCAGCCCCTATGAGCGTCTGGAGACCCAGTACTTC
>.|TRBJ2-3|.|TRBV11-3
CASSFGGTSTDTQYF
TGTGCCAGCAGCTTCGGCGGGACCAGCACAGATACGCAGTATTTT
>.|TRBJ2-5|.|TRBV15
CATSRGGGGQETQYF
TGTGCCACCAGCAGAGGAGGGGGGGGACAAGAGACCCAGTACTTC
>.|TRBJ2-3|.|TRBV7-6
CASSFTADTQYF
TGTGCCAGCAGTTTTACAGCAGATACGCAGTATTTT
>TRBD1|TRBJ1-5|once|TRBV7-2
CASSFSQGDQPQHF
TGTGCCAGCAGCTTTAGTCAGGGGGATCAGCCCCAGCATTTT
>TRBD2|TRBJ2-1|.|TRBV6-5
CASSSRLAGGGEQFF
TGTGCCAGCAGTTCCCGACTAGCGGGGGGGGGTGAGCAGTTCTTC
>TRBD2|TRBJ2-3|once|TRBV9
CASSVASGGVRDTQYF
TGTGCCAGCAGCGTAGCTAGCGGGGGGGTCCGGGATACGCAGTATTTT
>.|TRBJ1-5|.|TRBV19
CASSDRGLNSNQPQHF
TGTGCCAGTAGTGACCGGGGTCTAAATAGCAATCAGCCCCAGCATTTT
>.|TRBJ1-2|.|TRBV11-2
CASSLGESYYGYTF
TGTGCCAGCAGCTTAGGGGAGTCATACTATGGCTACACCTTC
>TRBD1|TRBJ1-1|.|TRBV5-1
CASSLDRGQGTEAFF
TGCGCCAGCAGCTTGGACAGGGGGCAGGGCACTGAAGCTTTCTTT
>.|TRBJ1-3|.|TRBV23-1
CASSQWGRVGNSSGNTIYF
TGCGCCAGCAGTCAATGGGGGAGGGTTGGGAATTCCTCTGGAAACACCATATATTTT
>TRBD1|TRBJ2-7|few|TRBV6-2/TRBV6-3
CASTYSGTGAEQYF
TGTGCCAGCACCTACTCGGGGACAGGGGCCGAGCAGTACTTC
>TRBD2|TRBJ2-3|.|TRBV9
CASSVATRTSGSFSTDTQYF
TGTGCCAGCAGCGTAGCTACGAGGACTAGCGGGAGCTTTAGCACAGATACGCAGTATTTT
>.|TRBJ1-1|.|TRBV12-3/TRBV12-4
CASSLGSQGSFF
TGTGCCAGCAGTTTAGGTAGCCAGGGATCTTTCTTT
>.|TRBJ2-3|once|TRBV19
CASSPWEGTDTQYF
TGTGCCAGTAGTCCTTGGGAGGGCACAGATACGCAGTATTTT